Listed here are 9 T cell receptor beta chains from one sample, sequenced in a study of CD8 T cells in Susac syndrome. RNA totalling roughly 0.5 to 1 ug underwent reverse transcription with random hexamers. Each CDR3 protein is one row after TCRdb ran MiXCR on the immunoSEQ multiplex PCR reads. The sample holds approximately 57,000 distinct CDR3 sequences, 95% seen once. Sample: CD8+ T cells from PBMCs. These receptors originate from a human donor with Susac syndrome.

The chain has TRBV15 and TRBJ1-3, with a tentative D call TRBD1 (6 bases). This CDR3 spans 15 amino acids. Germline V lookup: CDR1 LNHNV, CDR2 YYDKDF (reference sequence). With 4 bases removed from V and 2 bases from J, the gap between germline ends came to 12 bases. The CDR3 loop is CATSKDGTTGNTIYF. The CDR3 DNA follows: TGTGCCACCAGCAAAGACGGGACAACTGGAAACACCATATATTTT.

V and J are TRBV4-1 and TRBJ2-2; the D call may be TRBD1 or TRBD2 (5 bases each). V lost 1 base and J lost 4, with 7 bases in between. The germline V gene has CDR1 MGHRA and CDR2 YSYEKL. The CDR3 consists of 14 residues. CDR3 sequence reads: CASSQVGGTGELFF. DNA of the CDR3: TGCGCCAGCAGCCAAGTTGGGGGCACCGGGGAGCTGTTTTTT.

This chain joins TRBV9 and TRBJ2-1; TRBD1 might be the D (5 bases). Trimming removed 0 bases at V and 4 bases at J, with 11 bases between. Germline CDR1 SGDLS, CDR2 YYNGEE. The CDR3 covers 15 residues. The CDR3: CASSVVGEIYNEQFF. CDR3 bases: TGTGCCAGCAGCGTAGTAGGGGAAATTTACAATGAGCAGTTCTTC.

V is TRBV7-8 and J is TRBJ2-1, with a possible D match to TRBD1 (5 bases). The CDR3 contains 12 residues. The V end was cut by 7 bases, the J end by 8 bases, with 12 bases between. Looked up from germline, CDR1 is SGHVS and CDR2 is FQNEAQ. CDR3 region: CASTIGADEQFF. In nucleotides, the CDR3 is TGTGCCAGCACCATAGGGGCGGATGAGCAGTTCTTC.

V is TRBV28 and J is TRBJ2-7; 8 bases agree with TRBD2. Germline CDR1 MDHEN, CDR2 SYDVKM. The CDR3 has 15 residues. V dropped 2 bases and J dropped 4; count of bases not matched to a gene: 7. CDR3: CASSLGRGARYEQYF. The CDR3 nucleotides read TGTGCCAGCAGTTTAGGGCGGGGGGCAAGGTACGAGCAGTACTTC.

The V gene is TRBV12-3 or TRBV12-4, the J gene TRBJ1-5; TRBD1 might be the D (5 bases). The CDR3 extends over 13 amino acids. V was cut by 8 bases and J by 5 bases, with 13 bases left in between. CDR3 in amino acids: CASGVSGDQPQHF. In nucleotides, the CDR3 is TGTGCCAGCGGGGTTTCGGGGGATCAGCCCCAGCATTTT.

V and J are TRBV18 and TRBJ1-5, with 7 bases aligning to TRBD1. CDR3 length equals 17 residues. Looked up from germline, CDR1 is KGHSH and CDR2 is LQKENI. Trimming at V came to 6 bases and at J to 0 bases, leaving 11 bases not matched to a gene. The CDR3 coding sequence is TGTGCCAGCTCGCTAGGGGGCAGGCCCTATAGCAATCAGCCCCAGCATTTT. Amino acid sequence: CASSLGGRPYSNQPQHF.

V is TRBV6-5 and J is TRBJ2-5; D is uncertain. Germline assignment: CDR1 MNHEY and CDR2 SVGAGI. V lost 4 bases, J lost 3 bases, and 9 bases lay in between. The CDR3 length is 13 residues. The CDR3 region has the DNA TGTGCCAGCAGTTTACACGTAAAAGAGACCCAGTACTTC. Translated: CASSLHVKETQYF.

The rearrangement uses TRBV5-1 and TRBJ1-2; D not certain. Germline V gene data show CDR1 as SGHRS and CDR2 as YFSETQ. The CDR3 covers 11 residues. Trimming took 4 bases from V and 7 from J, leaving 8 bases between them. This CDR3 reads CASSKGPGYTF. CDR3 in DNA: TGCGCCAGCAGCAAAGGTCCTGGCTACACCTTC.